This TCR beta chain stems from a study of PD-1 blockade in classical Hodgkin lymphoma. This CDR3 contains 12 residues. Germline CDR1 SGHRS, CDR2 YFSETQ. V was pared by 0 bases and J by 4 bases, with 4 bases between. Sequencing was performed with immunoSEQ multiplex PCR; in TCRdb, only in-frame clones are kept and a portion is missing. The profile covers around 99,000 clones, with 75% to 85% appearing a single time and roughly 15% taken by the ten largest. The patients all showed relapse after autologous stem cell transplantation, while their brentuximab vedotin exposure varied. The V gene is TRBV5-1, the J gene TRBJ1-2; D is unclear. The TCR sequence derives from a human donor with classical Hodgkin lymphoma. Sequences were derived from peripheral blood mononuclear cells (PBMCs), sampled before the second cycle of nivolumab. The CDR3 region is CASSLVPYGYTF. The CDR3 DNA sequence: TGCGCCAGCAGCTTGGTACCCTATGGCTACACCTTC.